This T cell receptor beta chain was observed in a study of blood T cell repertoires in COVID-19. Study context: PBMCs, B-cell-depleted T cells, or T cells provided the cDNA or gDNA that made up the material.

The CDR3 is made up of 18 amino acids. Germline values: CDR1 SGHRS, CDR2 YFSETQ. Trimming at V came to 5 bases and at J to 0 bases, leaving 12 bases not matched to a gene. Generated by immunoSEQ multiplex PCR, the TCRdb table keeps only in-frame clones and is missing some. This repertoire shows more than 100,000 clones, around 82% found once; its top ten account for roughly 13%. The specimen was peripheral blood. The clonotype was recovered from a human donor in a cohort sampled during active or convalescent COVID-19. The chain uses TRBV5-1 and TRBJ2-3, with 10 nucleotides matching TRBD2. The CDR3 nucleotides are TGCGCCAGCAGTTTAGGAATAGCGGGGGGCCCTAGCACAGATACGCAGTATTTT. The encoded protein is CASSLGIAGGPSTDTQYF.